A selection of T cell receptor beta chains follows, all from one sample in a study of T cells in Graves' hyperthyroidism and ophthalmopathy. One entry per CDR3 protein, called by TCRdb with MiXCR from the multiplex PCR reads. This table holds roughly 740,000 distinct CDR3 sequences, roughly 15% found once. Sequences were obtained from blood. These receptors originate from a man aged 18 to 29 with Graves' hyperthyroidism. Both conserved end residues are part of each CDR3. A D gene is named only where the DNA matches it firmly. Expanded clones get a size class; other rows say once, few or many, or leave the size out.

clone_size: many; j_call: TRBJ2-1; v_call: TRBV7-8; d_call: TRBD2; cdr3_nt: TGTGCCAGCAGCTTAGTGCTTAGCGGGAGGGCCAACAATGAGCAGTTCTTC; cdr3_aa: CASSLVLSGRANNEQFF
clone_size: many; j_call: TRBJ1-5; v_call: TRBV18; d_call: NA; cdr3_nt: TGTGCCAGCTCACCATTCGGCAATCAGCCCCAGCATTTT; cdr3_aa: CASSPFGNQPQHF
clone_size: many; j_call: TRBJ2-7; v_call: TRBV27; d_call: NA; cdr3_nt: TGTGCCAGCAGTCCCCGACAGGACTACGAGCAGTACTTC; cdr3_aa: CASSPRQDYEQYF
clone_size: NA; j_call: TRBJ2-7; v_call: TRBV7-9; d_call: TRBD2; cdr3_nt: TGTGCCAGCAGCTTACCGGGAGCGCGGGAGGATTACGAGCAGTACTTC; cdr3_aa: CASSLPGAREDYEQYF
clone_size: many; j_call: TRBJ2-3; v_call: TRBV20-1; d_call: NA; cdr3_nt: TGCAGTGCTAGTCCCTCCGCCGATACGCAGTATTTT; cdr3_aa: CSASPSADTQYF
clone_size: NA; j_call: TRBJ2-1; v_call: TRBV19; d_call: TRBD2; cdr3_nt: TGTGCCAGTAGTATGTCCCTTCTAGCGGTGATATACAATGAGCAGTTCTTC; cdr3_aa: CASSMSLLAVIYNEQFF
clone_size: many; j_call: TRBJ2-1; v_call: TRBV28; d_call: TRBD1; cdr3_nt: TGTGCCAGCAGTTTATCGGGACAGGGACGCAAACCGTACAATGAGCAGTTCTTC; cdr3_aa: CASSLSGQGRKPYNEQFF
clone_size: many; j_call: TRBJ2-3; v_call: TRBV2; d_call: NA; cdr3_nt: TGTGCCAGCAGTGAAAGAGGGGGTGACGCAGATACGCAGTATTTT; cdr3_aa: CASSERGGDADTQYF
clone_size: many; j_call: TRBJ1-5; v_call: TRBV12-3/TRBV12-4; d_call: NA; cdr3_nt: TGTGCCAGCAGTTTCCGGGGCGGCAATCAGCCCCAGCATTTT; cdr3_aa: CASSFRGGNQPQHF
clone_size: NA; j_call: TRBJ2-7; v_call: TRBV6-1; d_call: NA; cdr3_nt: TGTGCCAGCAGTGATCTCGGGACGTCGAACTACGAGCAGTACTTC; cdr3_aa: CASSDLGTSNYEQYF
clone_size: NA; j_call: TRBJ1-1; v_call: TRBV14; d_call: NA; cdr3_nt: TGTGCCAGCAGCCCCTCCTTTGGGGGGACTCCGAACACTGAAGCTTTCTTT; cdr3_aa: CASSPSFGGTPNTEAFF
clone_size: NA; j_call: TRBJ1-5; v_call: TRBV20-1; d_call: NA; cdr3_nt: TGCAGTGCTAGCGATTGGAGAAGCAATCAGCCCCAGCATTTT; cdr3_aa: CSASDWRSNQPQHF
clone_size: few; j_call: TRBJ2-3; v_call: TRBV7-2; d_call: NA; cdr3_nt: TGTGCCAGCAGCTTACGGGAGTTCGCAGATACGCAGTATTTT; cdr3_aa: CASSLREFADTQYF
clone_size: few; j_call: TRBJ2-7; v_call: TRBV4-1; d_call: TRBD1; cdr3_nt: TGCGCCAGCAGCCAAGATCCGAGACAGGGGGGGTACGAGCAGTACTTC; cdr3_aa: CASSQDPRQGGYEQYF
clone_size: NA; j_call: TRBJ1-6; v_call: TRBV7-9; d_call: NA; cdr3_nt: TGTGCCAGCAGCACCCGGGACCGGCCGGATTCACCCCTCCACTTT; cdr3_aa: CASSTRDRPDSPLHF
clone_size: many; j_call: TRBJ2-1; v_call: TRBV6-5; d_call: TRBD2; cdr3_nt: TGTGCCAGCAGTTACTATCCTAGCGGGAACTACAATGAGCAGTTCTTC; cdr3_aa: CASSYYPSGNYNEQFF
clone_size: many; j_call: TRBJ1-5; v_call: TRBV6-2/TRBV6-3; d_call: NA; cdr3_nt: TGTGCCAGCAGTTACCGTCCTCTCCCGAACCCAAATAATCAGCCCCAGCATTTT; cdr3_aa: CASSYRPLPNPNNQPQHF
clone_size: many; j_call: TRBJ1-1; v_call: TRBV11-3; d_call: NA; cdr3_nt: TGTGCCAGCAGCTCTGACGGAACGAACACTGAAGCTTTCTTT; cdr3_aa: CASSSDGTNTEAFF
clone_size: many; j_call: TRBJ1-5; v_call: TRBV29-1; d_call: NA; cdr3_nt: TGCAGCGTTGCCCTTGGGAGCAGTCAGCCCCAGCATTTT; cdr3_aa: CSVALGSSQPQHF
clone_size: many; j_call: TRBJ2-5; v_call: TRBV27; d_call: TRBD1; cdr3_nt: TGTGCCAGCAGATCAGGACAGGGGAGACAAGAGACCCAGTACTTC; cdr3_aa: CASRSGQGRQETQYF
clone_size: NA; j_call: TRBJ2-1; v_call: TRBV18; d_call: TRBD2; cdr3_nt: TGTGCCAGCTCACCACCGGAAGCGGGGGGCGCCTACAATGAGCAGTTCTTC; cdr3_aa: CASSPPEAGGAYNEQFF
clone_size: many; j_call: TRBJ2-1; v_call: TRBV20-1; d_call: TRBD2; cdr3_nt: TGCAGTGCTAGAGATCCTTTAGGCGGGGGTGATGAGCAGTTCTTC; cdr3_aa: CSARDPLGGGDEQFF
clone_size: NA; j_call: TRBJ1-2; v_call: TRBV7-9; d_call: TRBD1; cdr3_nt: TGTGCCAGCAGCTCTCAGGGGGCTCCAAACTATGGCTACACCTTC; cdr3_aa: CASSSQGAPNYGYTF
clone_size: many; j_call: TRBJ2-1; v_call: TRBV11-2; d_call: NA; cdr3_nt: TGTGCCAGCAGCTTAGGTGGGACTCTTTCCTACAATGAGCAGTTCTTC; cdr3_aa: CASSLGGTLSYNEQFF
clone_size: many; j_call: TRBJ2-7; v_call: TRBV18; d_call: NA; cdr3_nt: TGTGCCAGCTCACCGGGGGGAGACTCCTACGAGCAGTACTTC; cdr3_aa: CASSPGGDSYEQYF
clone_size: many; j_call: TRBJ2-7; v_call: TRBV28; d_call: TRBD1; cdr3_nt: TGTGCCAGCAGGCTGCCGCTCGGGACAGGGACCCACGAGCAGTACTTC; cdr3_aa: CASRLPLGTGTHEQYF
clone_size: many; j_call: TRBJ2-5; v_call: TRBV5-6; d_call: NA; cdr3_nt: TGTGCCAGCAGCGGGGGGACGGAAGAGACCCAGTACTTC; cdr3_aa: CASSGGTEETQYF
clone_size: NA; j_call: TRBJ2-7; v_call: TRBV14; d_call: NA; cdr3_nt: TGTGCCAGCAGCCAAGAAGGGAAACGGGGTACCTACGAGCAGTACTTC; cdr3_aa: CASSQEGKRGTYEQYF
clone_size: NA; j_call: TRBJ2-7; v_call: TRBV9; d_call: NA; cdr3_nt: TGTGCCAGCAGCCCCGGGACCGGCCCCTCTTGGGAGCAGTACTTC; cdr3_aa: CASSPGTGPSWEQYF
clone_size: NA; j_call: TRBJ2-7; v_call: TRBV12-3/TRBV12-4; d_call: TRBD1; cdr3_nt: TGTGCCAGCAGCAAGGACAGGGACGAGCAGTACTTC; cdr3_aa: CASSKDRDEQYF
clone_size: many; j_call: TRBJ2-7; v_call: TRBV20-1; d_call: TRBD2; cdr3_nt: TGCAGTGCTAGCCCGGGACTAGCCAACGAGCAGTACTTC; cdr3_aa: CSASPGLANEQYF
clone_size: few; j_call: TRBJ2-5; v_call: TRBV9; d_call: TRBD2; cdr3_nt: TGTGCCAGCAGCGTATATGGGACTAGCGGTAAAGAGACCCAGTACTTC; cdr3_aa: CASSVYGTSGKETQYF
clone_size: many; j_call: TRBJ2-2; v_call: TRBV20-1; d_call: NA; cdr3_nt: TGCAGTGCTAGAGACCCCAATATACCGAACACCGGGGAGCTGTTTTTT; cdr3_aa: CSARDPNIPNTGELFF
clone_size: few; j_call: TRBJ1-1; v_call: TRBV5-5; d_call: NA; cdr3_nt: TGTGCCAGCAGCTTGTCGGGCAGGGTGATCACTGAAGCTTTCTTT; cdr3_aa: CASSLSGRVITEAFF
clone_size: NA; j_call: TRBJ2-1; v_call: TRBV10-1; d_call: NA; cdr3_nt: TGCGCCAGCAGTGAGTTGCGGGGCCTTAGCTCCTACAATGAGCAGTTCTTC; cdr3_aa: CASSELRGLSSYNEQFF
clone_size: few; j_call: TRBJ1-4; v_call: TRBV9; d_call: NA; cdr3_nt: TGTGCCAGCAGCGTAGATTTCCGGGGCGAAAAACTGTTTTTT; cdr3_aa: CASSVDFRGEKLFF
clone_size: NA; j_call: TRBJ2-7; v_call: TRBV20-1; d_call: NA; cdr3_nt: TGCAGTGCCACCCTAGGGGGGGGCCTCTCCTACGAGCAGTACTTC; cdr3_aa: CSATLGGGLSYEQYF
clone_size: many; j_call: TRBJ2-2; v_call: TRBV10-3; d_call: NA; cdr3_nt: TGTGCCATCAGTGAAATCCTGAACACCGGGGAGCTGTTTTTT; cdr3_aa: CAISEILNTGELFF
clone_size: few; j_call: TRBJ2-5; v_call: TRBV6-1; d_call: NA; cdr3_nt: TGTGCCAGCAGCGGTTCCTCACTACGGGGGACCCAGTACTTC; cdr3_aa: CASSGSSLRGTQYF
clone_size: few; j_call: TRBJ2-1; v_call: TRBV19; d_call: TRBD2; cdr3_nt: TGTGCCAGTAGTATATTAGGTAGCGGGAGATTCTCCTACAATGAGCAGTTCTTC; cdr3_aa: CASSILGSGRFSYNEQFF
clone_size: NA; j_call: TRBJ2-3; v_call: TRBV7-8; d_call: NA; cdr3_nt: TGTGCCAGCGCGGCCGAGCGAGCTAGCACAGATACGCAGTATTTT; cdr3_aa: CASAAERASTDTQYF
clone_size: many; j_call: TRBJ1-2; v_call: TRBV20-1; d_call: NA; cdr3_nt: TGCAGTGCCAATGACAGAAGGGGCAATGGCTACACCTTC; cdr3_aa: CSANDRRGNGYTF
clone_size: few; j_call: TRBJ2-7; v_call: TRBV6-4; d_call: TRBD2; cdr3_nt: TGTGCCAGCAGTCCGATAGCGGGAGGGCCTAAGGACGAGCAGTACTTC; cdr3_aa: CASSPIAGGPKDEQYF
clone_size: few; j_call: TRBJ2-7; v_call: TRBV10-3; d_call: TRBD2; cdr3_nt: TGTGCCATCAGTCCGGGGGGGCTAGCGGGAATGAGCGAGCAGTACTTC; cdr3_aa: CAISPGGLAGMSEQYF
clone_size: NA; j_call: TRBJ2-7; v_call: TRBV6-1; d_call: TRBD2; cdr3_nt: TGTGCCAGCAGCCCCCGGGGTAGCGGGAGTTACGAGCAGTACTTC; cdr3_aa: CASSPRGSGSYEQYF
clone_size: many; j_call: TRBJ2-5; v_call: TRBV12-3/TRBV12-4; d_call: NA; cdr3_nt: TGTGCCAGCAGTACCTTGAGTGGCGAGACCCAGTACTTC; cdr3_aa: CASSTLSGETQYF
clone_size: NA; j_call: TRBJ1-1; v_call: TRBV19; d_call: TRBD1; cdr3_nt: TGTGCCAGCAGTCCCAGGGGGCGCTCCACTGAAGCTTTCTTT; cdr3_aa: CASSPRGRSTEAFF
clone_size: few; j_call: TRBJ1-3; v_call: TRBV6-1; d_call: NA; cdr3_nt: TGTGCCAGCTCCTCGGCAACGGAGGGATTCCAAATCTCTGGAAACACCATATATTTT; cdr3_aa: CASSSATEGFQISGNTIYF
clone_size: NA; j_call: TRBJ1-1; v_call: TRBV30; d_call: TRBD1; cdr3_nt: TGTGCCTGGAGTGCAAGGGGTCTTGGACAGGGGTTTCCCAAGCCAGCTTTCTTT; cdr3_aa: CAWSARGLGQGFPKPAFF
clone_size: NA; j_call: TRBJ2-1; v_call: TRBV27; d_call: TRBD2; cdr3_nt: TGTGCCAGCAGCTCCGGGACTAGCAGTTCCAATGAGCAGTTCTTC; cdr3_aa: CASSSGTSSSNEQFF
clone_size: few; j_call: TRBJ2-2; v_call: TRBV12-3/TRBV12-4; d_call: NA; cdr3_nt: TGTGCCAGTAAGAGGGCAGGGGCCGCCGGGGAGCTGTTTTTT; cdr3_aa: CASKRAGAAGELFF
clone_size: NA; j_call: TRBJ2-6; v_call: TRBV7-3; d_call: TRBD1; cdr3_nt: TGTGCCAGCAGCTTAGTGGGACAGGCGCTTGCCTCCTCTGGGGCCAACGTCCTGACTTTC; cdr3_aa: CASSLVGQALASSGANVLTF
clone_size: many; j_call: TRBJ1-5; v_call: TRBV3-1; d_call: NA; cdr3_nt: TGTGCCAGCAGCCAAGACCCGGGACCCATGGAGCCCCAGCATTTT; cdr3_aa: CASSQDPGPMEPQHF
clone_size: many; j_call: TRBJ2-6; v_call: TRBV6-2/TRBV6-3; d_call: NA; cdr3_nt: TGTGCCAGCACCCAGGGCTCTGGGGCCAACGTCCTGACTTTC; cdr3_aa: CASTQGSGANVLTF
clone_size: many; j_call: TRBJ1-1; v_call: TRBV30; d_call: TRBD1; cdr3_nt: TGTGCCTGGAGTGTAAACCAGGGGGAGAGCACTGAAGCTTTCTTT; cdr3_aa: CAWSVNQGESTEAFF
clone_size: NA; j_call: TRBJ1-1; v_call: TRBV10-3; d_call: TRBD1; cdr3_nt: TGTGCCATCAGTGGGGACAGGTCGAACACTGAAGCTTTCTTT; cdr3_aa: CAISGDRSNTEAFF
clone_size: many; j_call: TRBJ2-5; v_call: TRBV2; d_call: TRBD1; cdr3_nt: TGTGCCAGCAGTTCTCCGGGACAGGGACAAGAGACCCAGTACTTC; cdr3_aa: CASSSPGQGQETQYF